The rows below give T cell receptor beta chains drawn from one sample of a study of T-cell memory formation after mild COVID-19. TCRdb fed the 5' RACE reads into MiXCR, producing one record per CDR3 protein. The table has approximately 500,000 distinct CDR3 sequences, around 25% seen once. Sequences were obtained from PBMCs or a T cell subset sorted from them (not recorded which). Receptor source: an adult woman who had mild COVID-19 (a few samples of this study predate the infection). Cell type and time point are not known. The CDR3 runs from the conserved cysteine through the conserved F or W. Fields, in order: D gene, clone size, J gene, V gene, CDR3 DNA, CDR3 protein. The D gene is left open where the match is weak. Rows give clone size only sometimes, using once, few, many, or a class for an expanded clone.

>-|few|TRBJ2-3|TRBV5-1
TGCGCCAGCAGCTTGGGATCCGCAGGGTTTGATTCAGATACGCAGTATTTT
CASSLGSAGFDSDTQYF
>-|-|TRBJ2-2|TRBV10-3
TGTGCCATCGCCGGGCCTACCGGGGAGCTGTTTTTT
CAIAGPTGELFF
>-|-|TRBJ2-7|TRBV7-2
TGTGCCAGCAGCTTAAGCTACCCAAGAGCAGGGTACGAGCAGTACTTC
CASSLSYPRAGYEQYF
>-|few|TRBJ1-5|TRBV30
TGTGCCTGGAGCGCCCGAGGTGGGGTGAACAATCAGCCCCAGCATTTT
CAWSARGGVNNQPQHF
>-|-|TRBJ1-1|TRBV3-1
TGTGCCAGCAGCCTGTTCGGGGCGCGGGACACTGAAGCTTTCTTT
CASSLFGARDTEAFF
>-|-|TRBJ2-7|TRBV4-2
TGTGCCAGCAGCCAAGAACAGGGAGGCGAGCAGTACTTC
CASSQEQGGEQYF
>TRBD2|-|TRBJ2-1|TRBV5-6
TGTGCCAGCAGCAGGGGACTAGCTCTCTCCTACAATGAGCAGTTCTTC
CASSRGLALSYNEQFF
>-|few|TRBJ2-1|TRBV7-6
TGTGCCAGCAGCTTAGCAAGGAGCGGACCCTACAATGAGCAGTTCTTC
CASSLARSGPYNEQFF
>-|few|TRBJ2-2|TRBV12-3/TRBV12-4
TGTGCCAGCAGTTTATTAGGGGGGGCCGCCACCGGGGAGCTGTTTTTT
CASSLLGGAATGELFF
>TRBD2|-|TRBJ2-1|TRBV11-3
TGTGCCAGCAGTCTGACTAGCGGGAGATCGGTCGACAATGAGCAGTTCTTC
CASSLTSGRSVDNEQFF
>-|few|TRBJ2-7|TRBV20-1
TGCAGTGCTAGAGTTACAGGGTCCATGGGGCCCGAGCAGTACTTC
CSARVTGSMGPEQYF
>TRBD2|few|TRBJ2-5|TRBV19
TGTGCCAGTAGTGCGCGGACTAGCGGGCTGGAGACCCAGTACTTC
CASSARTSGLETQYF
>-|-|TRBJ2-6|TRBV9
TGTGCCAGCAGCGTAGCGGAGCGGATGGCCAACGTCCTGACTTTC
CASSVAERMANVLTF
>-|few|TRBJ2-4|TRBV6-6
TGTGCCAGCAGTCCCCCCGGAGGACTAGCCAAAAACATTCAGTACTTC
CASSPPGGLAKNIQYF
>-|-|TRBJ1-6|TRBV5-4
TGTGCCAGCAGCTTGGGGGCCCAGGGCGATTCACCCCTCCACTTT
CASSLGAQGDSPLHF
>TRBD1|once|TRBJ1-1|TRBV25-1
TGTGCCAGCAGTACCCGGACAGGGGCGGGTGCTGAAGCTTTCTTT
CASSTRTGAGAEAFF
>TRBD2|few|TRBJ2-7|TRBV4-2
TGTGCCAGCAGCCAAAGACTAGCGGGAGTTTCCTACGAGCAGTACTTC
CASSQRLAGVSYEQYF
>-|-|TRBJ2-3|TRBV12-3/TRBV12-4
TGTGCCAGCAGCTCCCCAAAGACACTGACAGATACGCAGTATTTT
CASSSPKTLTDTQYF
>-|-|TRBJ1-1|TRBV7-8
TGTGCCAGCAGCTCGTACAAGACGGGGAACACTGAAGCTTTCTTT
CASSSYKTGNTEAFF
>TRBD1|once|TRBJ2-7|TRBV6-5
TGTGCCAGCACTGGACAGGCACACGAGCAGTACTTC
CASTGQAHEQYF
>-|-|TRBJ2-3|TRBV12-3/TRBV12-4
TGTGCCAGCAGTCCCTTTGGGGGGCCGGGTCAGTATTTT
CASSPFGGPGQYF
>TRBD2|-|TRBJ2-7|TRBV5-1
TGCGCCAGCAGCCTAATTAGCGGGTCGCTCTACGAGCAGTACTTC
CASSLISGSLYEQYF
>TRBD2|many|TRBJ2-7|TRBV24-1
TGTGCCACCAGCCCAGGTCAGGCGCGCGGGAGAGCCTACGAGCAGTACTTC
CATSPGQARGRAYEQYF
>-|-|TRBJ2-2|TRBV5-1
TGCGCCAGCAGCGACCGGGACGGGAACACCGGGGAGCTGTTTTTT
CASSDRDGNTGELFF
>TRBD1|-|TRBJ1-6|TRBV6-5
TGTGCCAGCAGTTATTCCGGGACAGATAATTCACCCCTCCACTTT
CASSYSGTDNSPLHF
>-|few|TRBJ2-5|TRBV11-2
TGTGCCAGCAGCTTAGGGGACACCCAAGAGACCCAGTACTTC
CASSLGDTQETQYF